This T cell receptor beta chain comes out of a study of glioma-infiltrating T cells. Trimming pared 6 bases from V and 4 bases from J, leaving 16 bases between. The germline V gene encodes CDR1 KGHSH and CDR2 LQKENI. CDR3 length equals 16 residues. TCR alpha and beta CDR3 regions were amplified from RNA using iRepertoire nested multiplex PCR. Input was about 95-400 ng of tissue mRNA or PBMC total RNA. MiXCR was run by TCRdb on the multiplex PCR reads, yielding one entry per CDR3 protein. In the table there are about 89,000 distinct CDR3 sequences, 20% to 25% of which are singletons. At least ten counts were recorded for this clonotype.

The sequencing input was glioma tissue, nonneoplastic brain tissue, or PBMCs (not recorded which). The sequence was collected from a human donor with low-grade glioma or glioblastoma, undergoing nonglioma brain surgery, or in good health (not recorded which). V and J are TRBV18 and TRBJ2-6; the D gene is possibly TRBD1 (6 bases). CDR3: CASSGQLSSGANVLTF. For the CDR3, the DNA is TGTGCCAGCTCCGGACAGTTATCCTCCGGGGCCAACGTCCTGACTTTC.